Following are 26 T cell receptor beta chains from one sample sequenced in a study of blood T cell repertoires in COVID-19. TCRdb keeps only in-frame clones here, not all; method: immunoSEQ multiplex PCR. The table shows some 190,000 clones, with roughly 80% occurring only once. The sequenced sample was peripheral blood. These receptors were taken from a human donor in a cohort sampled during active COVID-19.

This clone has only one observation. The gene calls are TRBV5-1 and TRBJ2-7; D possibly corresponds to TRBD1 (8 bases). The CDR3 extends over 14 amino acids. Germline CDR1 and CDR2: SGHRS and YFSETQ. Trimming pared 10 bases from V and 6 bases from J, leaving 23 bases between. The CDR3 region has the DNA TGCGCCGGCCGGCGGGGGACAGGAGTAGGCGAGCAGTACTTC. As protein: CAGRRGTGVGEQYF.

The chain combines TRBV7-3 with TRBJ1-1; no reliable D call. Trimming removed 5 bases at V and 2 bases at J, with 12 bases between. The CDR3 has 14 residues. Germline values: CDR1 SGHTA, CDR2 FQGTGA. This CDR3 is CASSPSSGNTEAFF. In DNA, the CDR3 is TGTGCCAGCAGCCCTTCATCCGGTAACACTGAAGCTTTCTTT.

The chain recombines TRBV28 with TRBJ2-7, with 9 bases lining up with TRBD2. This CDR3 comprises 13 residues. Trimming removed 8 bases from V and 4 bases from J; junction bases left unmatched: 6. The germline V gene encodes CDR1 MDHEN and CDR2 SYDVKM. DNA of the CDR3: TGTGCCAGCGCGCGACTAGCGGATTACGAGCAGTACTTC. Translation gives CASARLADYEQYF. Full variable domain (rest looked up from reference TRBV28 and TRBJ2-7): DVKVTQSSRYLVKRTGEKVFLECVQDMDHENMFWYRQDPGLGLRLIYFSYDVKMKEKGDIPEGYSVSREKKERFSLILESASTNQTSMYLCASARLADYEQYFGPGTRLTVT.

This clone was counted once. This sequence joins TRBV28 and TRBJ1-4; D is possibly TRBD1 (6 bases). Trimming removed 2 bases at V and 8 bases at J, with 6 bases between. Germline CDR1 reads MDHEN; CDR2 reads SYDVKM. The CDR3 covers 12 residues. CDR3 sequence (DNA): TGTGCCAGCAGTTTAAGGGGGGAAAAACTGTTTTTT. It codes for CASSLRGEKLFF.

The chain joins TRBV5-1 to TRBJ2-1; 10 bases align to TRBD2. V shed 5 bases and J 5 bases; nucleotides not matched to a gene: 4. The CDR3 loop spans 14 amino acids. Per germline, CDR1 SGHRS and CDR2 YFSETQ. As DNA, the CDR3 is TGCGCCAGCAGAACTAGCGGGGCCCACAATGAGCAGTTCTTC. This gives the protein CASRTSGAHNEQFF.

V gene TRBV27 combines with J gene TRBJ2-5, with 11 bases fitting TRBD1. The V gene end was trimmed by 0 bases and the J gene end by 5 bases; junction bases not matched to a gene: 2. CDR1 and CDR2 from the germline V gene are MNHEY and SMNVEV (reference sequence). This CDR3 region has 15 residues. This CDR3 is CASSLSWTGGETQYF. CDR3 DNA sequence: TGTGCCAGCAGTTTATCCTGGACAGGGGGCGAGACCCAGTACTTC.

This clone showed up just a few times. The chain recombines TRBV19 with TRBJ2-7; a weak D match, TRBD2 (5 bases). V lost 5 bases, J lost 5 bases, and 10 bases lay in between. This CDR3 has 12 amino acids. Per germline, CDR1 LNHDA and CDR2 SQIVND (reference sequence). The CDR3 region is CASSVRGNEQYF. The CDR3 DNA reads TGTGCCAGTAGTGTCCGGGGTAACGAGCAGTACTTC.

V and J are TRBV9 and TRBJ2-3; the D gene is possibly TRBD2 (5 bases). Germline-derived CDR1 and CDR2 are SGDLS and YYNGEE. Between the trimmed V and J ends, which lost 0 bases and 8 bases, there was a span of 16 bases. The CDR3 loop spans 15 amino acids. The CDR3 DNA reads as TGTGCCAGCAGCGTAGAGGCTGGGAGTAAGAGTACGCAGTATTTT. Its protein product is CASSVEAGSKSTQYF.

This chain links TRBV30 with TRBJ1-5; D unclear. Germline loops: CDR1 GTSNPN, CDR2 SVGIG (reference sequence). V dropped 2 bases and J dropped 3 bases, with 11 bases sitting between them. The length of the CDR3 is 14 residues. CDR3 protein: CAWSLEGFNQPQHF. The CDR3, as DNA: TGTGCCTGGAGTTTAGAGGGTTTCAATCAGCCCCAGCATTTT.

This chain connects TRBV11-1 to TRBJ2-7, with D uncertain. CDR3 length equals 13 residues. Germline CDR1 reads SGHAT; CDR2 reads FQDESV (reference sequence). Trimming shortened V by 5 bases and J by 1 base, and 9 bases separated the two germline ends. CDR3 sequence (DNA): TGTGCCAGCAGCCACGGTTATTCCTACGAGCAGTACTTC. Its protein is CASSHGYSYEQYF.

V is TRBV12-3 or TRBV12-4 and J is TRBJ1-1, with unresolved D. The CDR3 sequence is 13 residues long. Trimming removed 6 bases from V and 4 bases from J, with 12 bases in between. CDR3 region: CASSPRRATEAFF. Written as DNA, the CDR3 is TGTGCCAGCAGCCCGCGGAGGGCCACTGAAGCTTTCTTT.

The CDR3 loop reads CASTGGLAQFF. The CDR3 coding sequence is TGTGCCAGCACCGGGGGACTTGCTCAGTTCTTC. The rearrangement joins TRBV28 to TRBJ2-1; tentative D call: TRBD2 (6 bases). V was shortened by 7 bases and J by 13 bases, with 14 bases between the two germline ends. The V gene's germline CDR1 is MDHEN and CDR2 SYDVKM. The CDR3 has 11 residues.

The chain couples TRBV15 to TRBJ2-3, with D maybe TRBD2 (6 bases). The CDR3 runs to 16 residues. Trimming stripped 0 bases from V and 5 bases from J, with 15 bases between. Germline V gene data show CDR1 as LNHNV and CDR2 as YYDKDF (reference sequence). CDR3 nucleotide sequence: TGTGCCACCAGCAGAGATAAACGGGGAGCGGGAGATACGCAGTATTTT. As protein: CATSRDKRGAGDTQYF. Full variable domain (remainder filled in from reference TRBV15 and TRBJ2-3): DAMVIQNPRYQVTQFGKPVTLSCSQTLNHNVMYWYQQKSSQAPKLLFHYYDKDFNNEADTPDNFQSRRPNTSFCFLDIRSPGLGDTAMYLCATSRDKRGAGDTQYFGPGTRLTVL.

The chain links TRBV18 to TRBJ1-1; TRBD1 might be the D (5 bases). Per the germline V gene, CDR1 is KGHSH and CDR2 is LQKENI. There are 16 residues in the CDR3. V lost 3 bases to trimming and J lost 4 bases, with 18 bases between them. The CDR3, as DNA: TGTGCCAGCTCACCGGTTATTTGGACAACGGGCACTGAAGCTTTCTTT. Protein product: CASSPVIWTTGTEAFF.

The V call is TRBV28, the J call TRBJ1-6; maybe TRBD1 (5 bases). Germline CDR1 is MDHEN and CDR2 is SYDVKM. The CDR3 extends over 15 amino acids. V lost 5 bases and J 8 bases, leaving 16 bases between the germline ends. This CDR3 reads CASSPRHGGDSPLHF. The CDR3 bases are TGTGCCAGCAGTCCCCGACACGGGGGGGATTCACCCCTCCACTTT.

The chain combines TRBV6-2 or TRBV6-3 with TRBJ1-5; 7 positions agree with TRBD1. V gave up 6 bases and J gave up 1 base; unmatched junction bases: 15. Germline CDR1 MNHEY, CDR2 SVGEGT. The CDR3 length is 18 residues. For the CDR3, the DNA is TGTGCCAGCAGCAAGACAGGGATTAGTGATATGAGCAATCAGCCCCAGCATTTT. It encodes CASSKTGISDMSNQPQHF.

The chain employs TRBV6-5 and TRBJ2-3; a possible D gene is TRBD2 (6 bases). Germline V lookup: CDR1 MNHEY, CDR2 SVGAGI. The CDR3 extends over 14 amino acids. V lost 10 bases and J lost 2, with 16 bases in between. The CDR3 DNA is TGTGCCAAAAGGGTTCGGGAGCACACAGATACGCAGTATTTT. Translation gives CAKRVREHTDTQYF.

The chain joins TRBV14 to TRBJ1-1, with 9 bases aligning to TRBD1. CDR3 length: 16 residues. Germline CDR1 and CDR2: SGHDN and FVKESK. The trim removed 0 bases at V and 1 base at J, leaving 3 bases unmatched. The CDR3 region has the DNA TGTGCCAGCAGCCAAGATTGGGGACAGGGGAACACTGAAGCTTTCTTT. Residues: CASSQDWGQGNTEAFF.

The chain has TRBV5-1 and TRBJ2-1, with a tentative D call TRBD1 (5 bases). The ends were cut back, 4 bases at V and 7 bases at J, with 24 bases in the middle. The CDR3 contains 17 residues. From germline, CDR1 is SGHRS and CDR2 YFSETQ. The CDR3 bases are TGCGCCAGCAGCCTGCGGAGAGACAGAACCCCTCAAAATGAGCAGTTCTTC. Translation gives CASSLRRDRTPQNEQFF.

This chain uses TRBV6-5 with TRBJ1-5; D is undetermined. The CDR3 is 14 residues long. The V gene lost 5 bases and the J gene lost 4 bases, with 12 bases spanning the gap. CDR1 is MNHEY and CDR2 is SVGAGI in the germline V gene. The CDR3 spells CASSPLGVNQPQHF. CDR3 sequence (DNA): TGTGCCAGCAGTCCCCTCGGGGTTAATCAGCCCCAGCATTTT.

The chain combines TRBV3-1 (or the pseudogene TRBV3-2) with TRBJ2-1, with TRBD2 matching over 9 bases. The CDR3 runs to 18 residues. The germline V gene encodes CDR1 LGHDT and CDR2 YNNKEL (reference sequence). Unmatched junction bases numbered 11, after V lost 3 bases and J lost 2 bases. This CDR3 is CASSQTLSGSGAYNEQFF. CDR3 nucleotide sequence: TGTGCCAGCAGCCAGACCCTTAGCGGGAGTGGGGCCTACAATGAGCAGTTCTTC.

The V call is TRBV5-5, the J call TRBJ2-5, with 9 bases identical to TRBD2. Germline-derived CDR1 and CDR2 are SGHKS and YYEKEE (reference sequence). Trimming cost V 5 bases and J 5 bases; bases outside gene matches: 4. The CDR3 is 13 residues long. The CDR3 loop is CASRGLALETQYF. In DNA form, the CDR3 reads TGTGCCAGCAGGGGACTAGCATTGGAGACCCAGTACTTC.

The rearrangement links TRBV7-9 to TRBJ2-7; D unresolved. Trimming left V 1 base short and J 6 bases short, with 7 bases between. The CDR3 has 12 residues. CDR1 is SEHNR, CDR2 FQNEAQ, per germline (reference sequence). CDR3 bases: TGTGCCAGCAGCTTAGAACGGAGCGAGCAGTACTTC. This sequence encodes CASSLERSEQYF.

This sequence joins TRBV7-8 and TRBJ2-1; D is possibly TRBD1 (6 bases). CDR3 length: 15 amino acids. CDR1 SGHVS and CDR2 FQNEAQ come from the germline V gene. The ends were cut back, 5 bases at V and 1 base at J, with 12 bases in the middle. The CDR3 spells CASSLGGQSYNEQFF. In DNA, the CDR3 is TGTGCCAGCAGCCTAGGCGGACAGTCCTACAATGAGCAGTTCTTC. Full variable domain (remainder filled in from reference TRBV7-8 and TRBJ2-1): GAGVSQSPRYKVAKRGQDVALRCDPISGHVSLFWYQQALGQGPEFLTYFQNEAQLDKSGLPSDRFFAERPEGSVSTLKIQRTQQEDSAVYLCASSLGGQSYNEQFFGPGTRLTVL.

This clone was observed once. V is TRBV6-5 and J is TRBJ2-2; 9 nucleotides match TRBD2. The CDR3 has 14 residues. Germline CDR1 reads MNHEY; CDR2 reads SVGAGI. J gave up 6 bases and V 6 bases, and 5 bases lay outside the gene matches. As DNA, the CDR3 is TGTGCCAGCAGGGCGGGGGGGCGAGCCGGGGAGCTGTTTTTT. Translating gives CASRAGGRAGELFF.

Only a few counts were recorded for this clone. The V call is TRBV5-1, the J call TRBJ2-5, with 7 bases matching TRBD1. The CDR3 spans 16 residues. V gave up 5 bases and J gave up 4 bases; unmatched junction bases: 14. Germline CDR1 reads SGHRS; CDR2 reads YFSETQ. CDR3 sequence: CASRTGQERYSETQYF. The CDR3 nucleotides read TGCGCCAGCAGGACAGGACAGGAGAGGTACTCAGAGACCCAGTACTTC.